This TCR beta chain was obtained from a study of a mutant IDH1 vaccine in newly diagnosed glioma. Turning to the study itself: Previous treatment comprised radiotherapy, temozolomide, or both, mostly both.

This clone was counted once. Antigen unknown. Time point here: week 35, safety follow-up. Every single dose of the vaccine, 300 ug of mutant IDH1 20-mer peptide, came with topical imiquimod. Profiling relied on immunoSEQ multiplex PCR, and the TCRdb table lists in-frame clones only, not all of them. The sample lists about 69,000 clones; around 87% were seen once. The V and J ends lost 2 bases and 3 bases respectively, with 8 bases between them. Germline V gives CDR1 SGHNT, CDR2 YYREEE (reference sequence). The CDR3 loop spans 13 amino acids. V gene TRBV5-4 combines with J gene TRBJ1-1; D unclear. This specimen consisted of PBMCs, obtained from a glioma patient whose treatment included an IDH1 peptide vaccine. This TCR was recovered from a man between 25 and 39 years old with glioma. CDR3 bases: TGTGCCAGCAGCTTCGGAGGGCACACTGAAGCTTTCTTT. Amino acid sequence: CASSFGGHTEAFF.